What follows are 18 T cell receptor beta chains derived from one specimen sequenced in a study of shared clonotypes between healthy human individuals (dated by TCRdb to the early 2020s). Libraries were prepared through the immunoSEQ multiplex PCR assay. TCRdb took over this immuneACCESS table, retaining in-frame rearrangements with V and J assigned. Such tables are incomplete; in checked studies, under half of the missing clones stem from an unresolved V gene, and the remainder is unexplained. The sample data list fewer than 600,000 clones, and approximately 77% of these were observed just once. 9.5% to 15% of the sample goes to the ten largest clones. The sample taken for sequencing was PBMCs. The receptors here all came from a woman between 35 and 50 years old in good health. Some clones in this sample may be carry-over from other donors' samples.

The chain combines TRBV28 with TRBJ2-1; TRBD1 matches 7 bases. The CDR3 extends over 12 amino acids. Looked up from germline, CDR1 is MDHEN and CDR2 is SYDVKM. With 6 bases clipped from V and 15 bases from J, the junction kept 11 bases outside the gene matches. The CDR3 sequence: CASSPLRQGAFF. The CDR3 DNA reads TGTGCCAGCAGCCCCTTGAGACAGGGTGCGTTCTTC.

About this clone: A far larger clone is off by one base, so a read error is likely. The J gene is TRBJ1-2, the V gene TRBV9; D might be TRBD1 (5 bases). This CDR3 is built from 14 residues. Germline V gene lookup returns CDR1 SGDLS and CDR2 YYNGEE. CDR3 sequence (DNA): TGTGCCCGCAGCGCGTACCAGGGTAGCGATGGCTACACCTTC. This sequence encodes CARSAYQGSDGYTF.

This rearrangement joins TRBV7-2 to TRBJ1-4, with D perhaps TRBD1 (5 bases). Germline V lookup: CDR1 SGHTA, CDR2 FQGNSA. With 5 bases removed from V and 3 bases from J, the gap between germline ends came to 10 bases. The CDR3 has 14 amino acids. CDR3 in amino acids: CASSLQASNEKLFF. CDR3 DNA: TGTGCCAGCAGCCTACAGGCATCTAATGAAAAACTGTTTTTT.

This clone appeared once. This chain joins TRBV6-5 and TRBJ2-1; possible D gene TRBD1, 5 bases. Germline CDR1 MNHEY, CDR2 SVGAGI. This CDR3 has 11 residues. V shed 7 bases and J shed 9 bases, with 10 bases lying between them. The CDR3 bases are TGTGCCAGCACTCAGGGCAGTGAGCAGTTCTTC. It is translated as CASTQGSEQFF.

The CDR3 region is CASSQGGRGRGEQYF. The CDR3 DNA reads as TGTGCCAGCAGCCAGGGAGGCAGGGGGCGCGGTGAGCAGTACTTC. The chain carries TRBV14 and TRBJ2-7; 8 positions agree with TRBD1. Trimming took 3 bases from V and 7 from J; bases not matched to a gene: 11. The CDR3 has 15 amino acids. CDR1 is SGHDN, CDR2 FVKESK, per germline.

This chain links TRBV28 with TRBJ2-3; 8 bases match TRBD2. Germline loops: CDR1 MDHEN, CDR2 SYDVKM. J was trimmed by 2 bases and V by 4 bases; bases with no gene match: 17. The CDR3 length is 19 residues. The CDR3 DNA is TGTGCCAGCAGTTCCCGACTAGCGAGCCCATTCCGCGACACAGATACGCAGTATTTT. This encodes CASSSRLASPFRDTDTQYF.

V and J are TRBV5-8 and TRBJ2-1; D is perhaps TRBD2 (6 bases). The V and J ends lost 2 bases and 0 bases respectively, with 9 bases between them. CDR3 length equals 15 residues. Germline lookup yields CDR1 SGHTS and CDR2 YDEGEE. In DNA form, the CDR3 reads TGTGCCAGCAGCTTTAGCGGTTACTCCTACAATGAGCAGTTCTTC. It is translated as CASSFSGYSYNEQFF.

J is TRBJ2-3 and V is TRBV18; 11 nucleotides match TRBD2. CDR1 is KGHSH and CDR2 is LQKENI in the germline V gene. The ends lost 4 bases at V and 2 bases at J; junction bases unmatched: 2. The CDR3 totals 15 residues. CDR3 nucleotides: TGTGCCAGCTCACTGACTAGCGGGACCACAGATACGCAGTATTTT. It specifies CASSLTSGTTDTQYF. The full variable domain, with the rest looked up from reference TRBV18 and TRBJ2-3, is NAGVMQNPRHLVRRRGQEARLRCSPMKGHSHVYWYRQLPEEGLKFMVYLQKENIIDESGMPKERFSAEFPKEGPSILRIQQVVRGDSAAYFCASSLTSGTTDTQYFGPGTRLTVL.

In this sample, this clone turned up once. The gene calls are TRBV7-9 and TRBJ2-2; D call uncertain. Trimming left V 3 bases short and J 7 bases short, with 6 bases between. The CDR3 has 12 amino acids. The germline V gene has CDR1 SEHNR and CDR2 FQNEAQ (reference sequence). CDR3 nucleotides: TGTGCCAGCAGCTTCTCGCGCGGGGAGCTGTTTTTT. It is translated as CASSFSRGELFF.

This clone was seen a single time. The chain employs TRBV7-2 and TRBJ2-5; maybe TRBD1 (6 bases). From germline, CDR1 is SGHTA and CDR2 FQGNSA. Trimming pared 5 bases from V and 5 bases from J, leaving 15 bases between. This CDR3 is 14 amino acids long. DNA for the CDR3: TGTGCCAGCAGCGCCCGACAGGAGTGGGAGACCCAGTACTTC. This translates into CASSARQEWETQYF.

The chain links TRBV5-1 to TRBJ1-2; tentatively, D is TRBD1 (6 bases). V was trimmed by 0 bases and J by 0 bases, leaving 9 bases between them. Looked up from germline, CDR1 is SGHRS and CDR2 is YFSETQ. The CDR3 length is 15 residues. This CDR3 reads CASSLGQAANYGYTF. For the CDR3, the DNA is TGCGCCAGCAGCTTGGGACAGGCTGCTAACTATGGCTACACCTTC.

V and J are TRBV4-2 and TRBJ1-2; D unclear. The germline V gene encodes CDR1 LGHNA and CDR2 YNFKEQ. CDR3 length: 12 residues. Between the trimmed V and J ends, which lost 5 bases and 4 bases, there was a span of 8 bases. The CDR3: CASSDNIYGYTF. In nucleotides, the CDR3 is TGTGCCAGCAGCGATAACATCTATGGCTACACCTTC.

J is TRBJ1-5 and V is TRBV11-1; D remains unclear. Trimming took 1 base from V and 5 from J, leaving 18 bases between them. This CDR3 has 17 residues. Germline CDR1 reads SGHAT; CDR2 reads FQDESV (reference sequence). The chain's CDR3 is CASSLGPVYNRHQPQHF. CDR3 in DNA: TGTGCCAGCAGCTTAGGACCCGTTTACAACCGGCATCAGCCCCAGCATTTT.

This chain links TRBV5-1 with TRBJ1-2; D remains unclear. Germline loops: CDR1 SGHRS, CDR2 YFSETQ. The V end was cut by 7 bases, the J end by 8 bases, with 21 bases between. The CDR3 totals 14 residues. In DNA, the CDR3 is TGCGCCAGCTTCGCCTTGGACGGATCGGGAGGCTACACCTTC. Protein product: CASFALDGSGGYTF. The full variable domain, in which reference TRBV5-1 and TRBJ1-2 provide the parts outside the CDR3, is KAGVTQTPRYLIKTRGQQVTLSCSPISGHRSVSWYQQTPGQGLQFLFEYFSETQRNKGNFPGRFSGRQFSNSRSEMNVSTLELGDSALYLCASFALDGSGGYTFGSGTRLTVV.

V and J are TRBV27 and TRBJ2-6; 8 nucleotides match TRBD2. Germline V gene sequence: CDR1 MNHEY, CDR2 SMNVEV (reference sequence). CDR3 size: 19 residues. Germline trimming cut 3 bases from V and 0 bases from J; bases unmatched to any gene: 10. The CDR3 protein is CASSFSGGRISSGANVLTF. The CDR3 DNA reads as TGTGCCAGCAGTTTCTCGGGGGGGAGAATTAGCTCTGGGGCCAACGTCCTGACTTTC.

J is TRBJ1-2 and V is TRBV2; 8 positions agree with TRBD1. Looked up from germline, CDR1 is SNHLY and CDR2 is FYNNEI. The CDR3 is 14 amino acids. The junction had 7 bases not matched to a gene; V was cut back by 6 bases and J by 4 bases. CDR3 amino acids: CASSADRGTYGYTF. The CDR3 nucleotides are TGTGCCAGCAGCGCCGACAGGGGAACCTATGGCTACACCTTC.

This clone was seen more than once but under ten times. The V call is TRBV2, the J call TRBJ1-5, with D possibly matching TRBD1 (5 bases). Germline CDR1 SNHLY, CDR2 FYNNEI. The V gene lost 7 bases and the J gene lost 2 bases, with 12 bases spanning the gap. The CDR3 is 14 amino acids. CDR3 region: CASNRQWGNQPQHF. In nucleotides, the CDR3 is TGTGCCAGCAACAGACAGTGGGGCAATCAGCCCCAGCATTTT.

The genes are TRBV5-6 and TRBJ2-7; D may be TRBD1 (5 bases). In germline, CDR1 is SGHDT, CDR2 YYEEEE. V gave up 5 bases and J gave up 0 bases, with 12 bases separating them. The CDR3 length is 14 residues. DNA for the CDR3: TGTGCCAGCAGAAGACAGAGCAGCTCCTACGAGCAGTACTTC. Its translation: CASRRQSSSYEQYF.